Below, 17 T cell receptor beta chains from the same sample are listed, as sequenced in a study of OX40 agonist ivuxolimab in advanced cancers. TCRdb's copy holds only in-frame clones and misses some; the assay was immunoSEQ multiplex PCR. The table records roughly 80,000 clones, 75% to 90% of them present only once. The input for sequencing was CD4+ or CD8+ T cells sorted from blood, taken in a trial of the OX40 agonist ivuxolimab. The receptors derive from an adult with an advanced solid tumor such as melanoma, head and neck, liver or kidney cancer.

The chain is built from TRBV4-1 and TRBJ2-1; 9 bases are shared with TRBD1. In germline, CDR1 is MGHRA, CDR2 YSYEKL. Trimming cost V 4 bases and J 4 bases; bases outside gene matches: 5. The CDR3 consists of 15 residues. CDR3 sequence (DNA): TGCGCCAGCAGCCCAGCCGGGACAGGGTACAATGAGCAGTTCTTC. Translation: CASSPAGTGYNEQFF.

The CDR3 sequence: CASSYEVAMNTEAFF. The DNA for the CDR3 is TGTGCCAGCAGTTACGAGGTGGCTATGAACACTGAAGCTTTCTTT. J is TRBJ1-1 and V is TRBV6-5; D not resolved. From germline, CDR1 is MNHEY and CDR2 SVGAGI. This CDR3 is 15 amino acids long. V dropped 2 bases and J dropped 0 bases, with 10 bases sitting between them.

The chain carries TRBV7-6 and TRBJ2-1, with D perhaps TRBD2 (6 bases). Germline V gives CDR1 SGHVS, CDR2 FNYEAQ. Trimming removed 1 base from V and 1 base from J, with 11 bases in between. The CDR3 is 16 amino acids. This CDR3 is CASSLDRAGSYNEQFF. The CDR3 DNA follows: TGTGCCAGCAGCTTAGATAGGGCGGGATCCTACAATGAGCAGTTCTTC. The variable domain in full, with the rest retrieved from reference TRBV7-6 and TRBJ2-1, is GAGVSQSPRYKVTKRGQDVALRCDPISGHVSLYWYRQALGQGPEFLTYFNYEAQQDKSGLPNDRFSAERPEGSISTLTIQRTEQRDSAMYRCASSLDRAGSYNEQFFGPGTRLTVL.

This clone came up a few times. The chain is built from TRBV27 and TRBJ2-3; maybe TRBD2 (6 bases). The CDR3 is made up of 15 amino acids. Trimming pared 5 bases from V and 1 base from J, leaving 13 bases between. The V gene's germline CDR1 is MNHEY and CDR2 SMNVEV (reference sequence). As DNA, the CDR3 is TGTGCCAGCAGTGCGGGAAGGAGAGGCACAGATACGCAGTATTTT. Translating it yields CASSAGRRGTDTQYF.

J is TRBJ2-5 and V is TRBV4-3; perhaps D is TRBD1 or TRBD2 (6 bases each). The CDR3 is made up of 15 amino acids. Looked up from germline, CDR1 is LGHNA and CDR2 is YSLEER. Trimming removed 0 bases from V and 5 bases from J, with 13 bases in between. The CDR3 bases are TGCGCCAGCAGCCAAGAAACCGGGGGCGGCGAGACCCAGTACTTC. Its translation is CASSQETGGGETQYF.

This clone was picked up one time. The V call is TRBV19, the J call TRBJ2-7; tentatively, D is TRBD1 (5 bases). Per germline, CDR1 LNHDA and CDR2 SQIVND (reference sequence). Trimming left V 8 bases short and J 3 bases short, with 11 bases between. The CDR3 has 12 amino acids. CDR3 sequence (DNA): TGTGCCAGTTCTCAGGGCTACTACGAGCAGTACTTC. Encoded protein: CASSQGYYEQYF.

The V gene is TRBV7-9, the J gene TRBJ2-1; 11 bases match TRBD2. The germline V gene encodes CDR1 SEHNR and CDR2 FQNEAQ (reference sequence). V was pared by 2 bases and J by 7 bases, with 7 bases of the junction left unmatched. The CDR3 spans 16 residues. CDR3 nucleotide sequence: TGTGCCAGCAGCTTACCAAAGACTAGCGGGAAGAATGAGCAGTTCTTC. This sequence encodes CASSLPKTSGKNEQFF.

The V and J genes are TRBV5-5 and TRBJ1-1; D ambiguous. V was pared by 8 bases and J by 5 bases, with 16 bases between. The CDR3 extends over 13 amino acids. Germline V CDR1 and CDR2: SGHKS, YYEKEE (reference sequence). CDR3 nucleotide sequence: TGTGCCAGTGACCTCCTTGGTTCGACTGAAGCTTTCTTT. Protein sequence: CASDLLGSTEAFF.

This clone was seen a few times. The chain recombines TRBV4-2 with TRBJ1-5; unclear D gene. Per the germline V gene, CDR1 is LGHNA and CDR2 is YNFKEQ. The CDR3 has 16 residues. The V end lost 0 bases, the J end lost 5 bases, and 14 bases lay between the germline ends. DNA of the CDR3: TGTGCCAGCAGCCAAGAATTGAGGACTGGAGATCAGCCCCAGCATTTT. Amino acids: CASSQELRTGDQPQHF.

The chain couples TRBV11-1 to TRBJ1-1, with 8 nucleotides matching TRBD1. V gave up 5 bases and J gave up 11 bases; unmatched junction bases: 10. CDR3 length equals 13 residues. CDR1 is SGHAT, CDR2 FQDESV, per germline (reference sequence). CDR3 bases: TGTGCCAGCAGCCACGGACAGGGCCATTGGGCTTTCTTT. Amino acid sequence: CASSHGQGHWAFF. The full variable domain, its missing parts supplied by reference TRBV11-1 and TRBJ1-1, is EAEVAQSPRYKITEKSQAVAFWCDPISGHATLYWYRQILGQGPELLVQFQDESVVDDSQLPKDRFSAERLKGVDSTLKIQPAELGDSAMYLCASSHGQGHWAFFGQGTRLTVV.

This chain's CDR3 is CASSEWANTEAFF. Written as DNA, the CDR3 is TGTGCCAGCAGCGAATGGGCGAACACTGAAGCTTTCTTT. J is TRBJ1-1 and V is TRBV9; D is unclear. The CDR3 is made up of 13 amino acids. Germline V gives CDR1 SGDLS, CDR2 YYNGEE. Trimming shortened V by 3 bases and J by 1 base, and 7 bases separated the two germline ends. The full variable domain, completed using reference TRBV9 and TRBJ1-1, is DSGVTQTPKHLITATGQRVTLRCSPRSGDLSVYWYQQSLDQGLQFLIQYYNGEERAKGNILERFSAQQFPDLHSELNLSSLELGDSALYFCASSEWANTEAFFGQGTRLTVV.

The chain is built from TRBV11-2 and TRBJ2-2; no clear D. The CDR3 length is 14 residues. V lost 4 bases, J lost 3 bases, and 9 bases lay in between. Germline V CDR1 and CDR2: SGHAT, FQNNGV. The CDR3 sequence: CASSSVGYTGELFF. CDR3 coding DNA: TGTGCCAGCAGCTCCGTCGGGTACACCGGGGAGCTGTTTTTT.

The chain joins TRBV7-8 to TRBJ1-1, with a possible D match to TRBD1 (6 bases). The CDR3 contains 16 residues. V lost 5 bases and J lost 3, with 19 bases in between. Germline CDR1 reads SGHVS; CDR2 reads FQNEAQ. The CDR3 nucleotides read TGTGCCAGCAGCCCCAGAGGGGGGGGATTGTACACTGAAGCTTTCTTT. Its protein is CASSPRGGGLYTEAFF.

The genes are TRBV7-9 and TRBJ1-2; possibly TRBD1 for D (5 bases). The CDR3 sequence is 19 residues long. CDR1 is SEHNR, CDR2 FQNEAQ, per germline (reference sequence). Deletions cut 0 bases from V and 0 bases from J, with 20 bases between. CDR3 protein: CASSLAGGSGRGANYGYTF. The CDR3 DNA reads TGTGCCAGCAGCTTAGCTGGTGGCTCAGGGCGGGGAGCTAACTATGGCTACACCTTC.

This clone was recorded only once. The chain employs TRBV6-6 and TRBJ1-1; D is uncertain. The germline V and J ends were trimmed by 0 bases and 4 bases, with 6 bases remaining between them. Germline V CDR1 and CDR2: MNHNY, SVGAGI (reference sequence). The CDR3 contains 13 residues. Written as DNA, the CDR3 is TGTGCCAGCAGTTACTCGCCCGGCACTGAAGCTTTCTTT. Its protein product is CASSYSPGTEAFF.

V is TRBV4-3 and J is TRBJ2-1, with D uncertain. This CDR3 contains 13 residues. Germline CDR1 LGHNA, CDR2 YSLEER. Trimming left V 8 bases short and J 3 bases short, with 11 bases between. The CDR3 coding sequence is TGCGCCAGCGCCCTAGACCTCTACAATGAGCAGTTCTTC. This translates into CASALDLYNEQFF.

J is TRBJ2-2 and V is TRBV10-3, with a tentative D call TRBD2 (5 bases). Trimming stripped 6 bases from V and 0 bases from J, with 8 bases between. Looked up from germline, CDR1 is ENHRY and CDR2 is SYGVKD. There are 14 residues in the CDR3. This CDR3 is CAIRGLSNTGELFF. The DNA of the CDR3 is TGTGCCATCAGAGGACTGTCGAACACCGGGGAGCTGTTTTTT.